This entry lists 29 T cell receptor beta chains sequenced from one sample in a study of T cells in Graves' hyperthyroidism and ophthalmopathy. The TCR beta CDR3 regions underwent amplification using RNA transcripts as the source. RT-PCR in the first round (using the HTBI primer set) targeted the TCR CDR3. In TCRdb, the multiplex PCR reads were re-called with MiXCR into one record per CDR3 protein. The sample lists some 770,000 distinct CDR3 sequences, about 15% occurring once. The sample taken for sequencing was blood. All receptors come from a man between 18 and 29 years old with Graves' hyperthyroidism.

In its sample, this clonotype was seen a few times. The chain has TRBV19 and TRBJ1-2; D is uncertain. Germline-derived CDR1 and CDR2 are LNHDA and SQIVND (reference sequence). This CDR3 has 14 residues. Trimming left V 7 bases short and J 4 bases short, with 16 bases between. DNA of the CDR3: TGTGCCAGTATGGACGCGGTAAATTTCTATGGCTACACCTTC. It encodes CASMDAVNFYGYTF.

The genes are TRBV7-9 and TRBJ2-2; TRBD2 aligns across 13 bases. The J segment lost 5 bases and the V segment lost 5 bases, leaving 5 bases of the junction unmatched. Looked up from germline, CDR1 is SEHNR and CDR2 is FQNEAQ (reference sequence). The CDR3 sequence is 16 residues long. Here the CDR3 reads CASSGLAGDWTGELFF. The CDR3 DNA reads TGTGCCAGCAGCGGACTAGCGGGAGATTGGACCGGGGAGCTGTTTTTT.

This clonotype was recorded a few times. The rearrangement links TRBV4-3 to TRBJ1-2; D gene uncertain. Per germline, CDR1 LGHNA and CDR2 YSLEER. The V gene lost 0 bases and the J gene lost 7 bases, with 12 bases spanning the gap. CDR3 length: 14 residues. CDR3 region: CASSQDQRNGGYTF. In nucleotides, the CDR3 is TGCGCCAGCAGCCAAGATCAAAGGAACGGTGGCTACACCTTC.

This clonotype was seen many times. This chain uses TRBV28 with TRBJ2-2; D remains ambiguous. Germline V lookup: CDR1 MDHEN, CDR2 SYDVKM. The CDR3 is 15 amino acids. Trimming pared 3 bases from V and 5 bases from J, leaving 13 bases between. The CDR3 DNA is TGTGCCAGCAGTTTTCTCCGCGGCGATACCGGGGAGCTGTTTTTT. Its protein product is CASSFLRGDTGELFF.

This chain links TRBV20-1 with TRBJ1-6; D is unresolved. Germline loops: CDR1 DFQATT, CDR2 SNEGSKA (reference sequence). CDR3 length: 14 amino acids. Trimming removed 0 bases at V and 13 bases at J, with 16 bases between. The CDR3: CSARDQFSFIPLHF. CDR3 sequence (DNA): TGCAGTGCTAGAGATCAGTTTTCATTCATTCCCCTCCACTTT.

There are a few counts of this clonotype. This chain links TRBV28 with TRBJ1-2; 10 bases are a match to TRBD1. The junction had 10 bases not matched to a gene; V was cut back by 6 bases and J by 3 bases. There are 16 residues in the CDR3. Germline V gene lookup returns CDR1 MDHEN and CDR2 SYDVKM. CDR3 residues: CASSSTGQGGHYGYTF. The DNA for the CDR3 is TGTGCCAGCAGCTCTACTGGACAGGGGGGGCACTATGGCTACACCTTC.

This clonotype has only a few counts. V is TRBV2 and J is TRBJ2-1; D is possibly TRBD2 (6 bases). Trimming left V 3 bases short and J 5 bases short, with 14 bases between. CDR3 length: 15 amino acids. Per the germline V gene, CDR1 is SNHLY and CDR2 is FYNNEI. Here the CDR3 reads CASSDATRGDNEQFF. CDR3 DNA sequence: TGTGCCAGCAGTGATGCGACTAGAGGGGACAATGAGCAGTTCTTC.

This clonotype was detected many times. The chain is built from TRBV28 and TRBJ2-1; 8 bases agree with TRBD2. Trimming took 4 bases from V and 5 from J; bases not matched to a gene: 10. Germline CDR1 and CDR2: MDHEN and SYDVKM. The CDR3 length is 16 residues. The CDR3 is CASSSGAREGHNEQFF. The CDR3 DNA reads as TGTGCCAGCAGTTCGGGGGCCCGGGAGGGGCACAATGAGCAGTTCTTC.

This clonotype was seen a few times. One junction end does not reproduce the germline sequence, and a read error may be involved. The V and J genes are TRBV7-9 and TRBJ2-5, with 8 bases fitting TRBD2. This CDR3 has 16 amino acids. Germline values: CDR1 SEHNR, CDR2 FQNEAQ (reference sequence). CDR3 coding DNA: TGTGCCAGCAGCTCGCCGGGACTAGAATTACAAGAGACCCAGCACTTC. Its translation: CASSSPGLELQETQHF.

Ten or more counts support this clonotype. The chain uses TRBV11-3 and TRBJ1-1, with D perhaps TRBD1 (5 bases). This CDR3 spans 14 amino acids. V was cut by 4 bases and J by 0 bases, with 9 bases left in between. CDR1 is SGHNT and CDR2 is YENEEA in the germline V gene. CDR3 sequence: CASSSRGMNTEAFF. DNA for the CDR3: TGTGCCAGCAGCTCTAGGGGAATGAACACTGAAGCTTTCTTT.

The rearrangement links TRBV11-1 to TRBJ2-2, with a tentative D call TRBD2 (5 bases). Germline V gene lookup returns CDR1 SGHAT and CDR2 FQDESV (reference sequence). Trimming pared 1 base from V and 1 base from J, leaving 10 bases between. This CDR3 has 16 amino acids. This CDR3 is CASSLERAVNTGELFF. The CDR3 DNA reads TGTGCCAGCAGCTTAGAGAGGGCCGTGAACACCGGGGAGCTGTTTTTT. The entire variable domain, with the rest obtained from reference TRBV11-1 and TRBJ2-2, is as follows: EAEVAQSPRYKITEKSQAVAFWCDPISGHATLYWYRQILGQGPELLVQFQDESVVDDSQLPKDRFSAERLKGVDSTLKIQPAELGDSAMYLCASSLERAVNTGELFFGEGSRLTVL.

The V gene is TRBV7-3, the J gene TRBJ2-7, with 7 bases lining up with TRBD2. V lost 2 bases and J lost 3; bases outside the gene matches: 7. Germline-derived CDR1 and CDR2 are SGHTA and FQGTGA. The CDR3 totals 15 residues. The CDR3 sequence: CASSLVGGGVYEQYF. The CDR3 nucleotides read TGTGCCAGCAGCTTAGTAGGCGGGGGAGTCTACGAGCAGTACTTC.

This clonotype was counted between two and nine times. The chain joins TRBV29-1 to TRBJ2-1; TRBD2 aligns across 10 bases. V shed 6 bases, J shed 6 bases, and the junction held 5 bases outside the gene matches. The CDR3 sequence is 13 residues long. CDR1 is SQVTM and CDR2 is ANQGSEA in the germline V gene. CDR3 nucleotides: TGCAGCGTCAGACTAGCGGGCTTCAATGAGCAGTTCTTC. Its translation: CSVRLAGFNEQFF.

This clonotype has a handful of counts. The V call is TRBV20-1, the J call TRBJ2-1; D gene ambiguous. CDR3 length equals 13 residues. V dropped 2 bases and J dropped 5 bases, with 10 bases sitting between them. CDR1 is DFQATT, CDR2 SNEGSKA, per germline (reference sequence). For the CDR3, the DNA is TGCAGTGCTAGACAGGTCCTAGACAATGAGCAGTTCTTC. Protein: CSARQVLDNEQFF.

This clonotype was found many times. The chain joins TRBV28 to TRBJ2-5, with D possibly matching TRBD2 (7 bases). Germline V gene data show CDR1 as MDHEN and CDR2 as SYDVKM. Trimming cost V 5 bases and J 0 bases, with 10 bases left between them. The CDR3 consists of 14 residues. This CDR3 reads CASSRGGNQETQYF. The CDR3 nucleotides are TGTGCCAGCAGTAGGGGGGGCAACCAAGAGACCCAGTACTTC.

This clonotype was picked up many times. The rearrangement joins TRBV9 to TRBJ1-1; weak D call: TRBD1 (5 bases). V was cut by 4 bases and J by 3 bases, with 16 bases left in between. Germline V gene data show CDR1 as SGDLS and CDR2 as YYNGEE. The CDR3 runs 15 residues. The chain's CDR3 is CASSPGAGRDTEAFF. CDR3 nucleotide sequence: TGTGCCAGCAGCCCCGGCGCGGGGCGAGACACTGAAGCTTTCTTT.

This clonotype was seen at least ten times. The chain employs TRBV7-3 and TRBJ2-1; 11 bases map to TRBD2. V lost 6 bases and J lost 5; bases outside the gene matches: 9. Looked up from germline, CDR1 is SGHTA and CDR2 is FQGTGA. The CDR3 length is 16 residues. CDR3 in amino acids: CASRKLAGADNNEQFF. As DNA, the CDR3 is TGTGCCAGCAGGAAACTAGCGGGGGCTGATAACAATGAGCAGTTCTTC.

This clonotype was observed at least ten times. V usage is TRBV2 and J usage is TRBJ2-2; D ambiguous. The germline V gene encodes CDR1 SNHLY and CDR2 FYNNEI. The CDR3 is made up of 13 amino acids. Trimming took off 7 bases at V and 1 base at J, with 7 bases between the two ends. The CDR3 here is CASKPLNTGELFF. The CDR3 DNA reads as TGTGCCAGCAAGCCTTTGAACACCGGGGAGCTGTTTTTT.

This clonotype has more than one count but fewer than ten. This chain uses TRBV28 with TRBJ2-1; possibly TRBD1 for D (5 bases). The V gene lost 3 bases and the J gene lost 6 bases, with 15 bases spanning the gap. The CDR3 totals 15 residues. Per the germline V gene, CDR1 is MDHEN and CDR2 is SYDVKM. The CDR3 protein is CASSFYNSGSNEQFF. The DNA for the CDR3 is TGTGCCAGCAGTTTCTATAATTCAGGGTCCAATGAGCAGTTCTTC.

The CDR3: CASGSDRGGTQYF. CDR3 coding DNA: TGTGCCAGCGGTTCCGACCGTGGTGGTACGCAGTATTTT. The gene calls are TRBV6-2 or TRBV6-3 and TRBJ2-3; D unresolved. The CDR3 extends over 13 amino acids. Germline V gene lookup returns CDR1 MNHEY and CDR2 SVGEGT. V was shortened by 8 bases and J by 8 bases, with 17 bases between the two germline ends.

The V and J genes are TRBV9 and TRBJ2-7; tentative D call: TRBD1 (5 bases). The CDR3 has 14 residues. Per germline, CDR1 SGDLS and CDR2 YYNGEE. Trimming removed 2 bases at V and 2 bases at J, with 11 bases between. The CDR3 is CASSVDSVPYEQYF. CDR3 coding DNA: TGTGCCAGCAGCGTTGACAGCGTTCCCTACGAGCAGTACTTC.

The CDR3 loop reads CSVYPRQGATEAFF. CDR3 sequence (DNA): TGCAGCGTTTATCCGAGACAGGGGGCTACTGAAGCTTTCTTT. The chain is built from TRBV29-1 and TRBJ1-1; TRBD1 matches at 10 bases. V shed 5 bases, J shed 5 bases, and the junction held 8 bases outside the gene matches. Looked up from germline, CDR1 is SQVTM and CDR2 is ANQGSEA. The CDR3 runs 14 residues.

This clonotype showed up just a few times. The genes are TRBV12-5 and TRBJ2-1, with 10 bases identical to TRBD1. The CDR3 is 16 amino acids. Germline V gene sequence: CDR1 LGHNT, CDR2 FRNRAP. The ends lost 2 bases at V and 5 bases at J; junction bases unmatched: 6. CDR3 sequence (DNA): TGTGCTAGTGGTTTGTTAGGGGACAGGGGACACAATGAGCAGTTCTTC. Translation gives CASGLLGDRGHNEQFF.

This clonotype was observed at least ten times. The chain combines TRBV29-1 with TRBJ2-7, with a tentative D call TRBD1 (6 bases). Germline-derived CDR1 and CDR2 are SQVTM and ANQGSEA. The V gene lost 6 bases and the J gene lost 2 bases, with 11 bases spanning the gap. The CDR3 is 12 amino acids. CDR3 bases: TGCAGCGTAGGGGACACTGCCTACGAGCAGTACTTC. This gives the protein CSVGDTAYEQYF.

Comment on this clonotype: This clone may be a read error of a much larger clone one base away. The V and J genes are TRBV7-9 and TRBJ2-1; D assignment may be TRBD1 or TRBD2 (5 bases each). V lost 2 bases to trimming and J lost 14 bases, with 19 bases between them. In germline, CDR1 is SEHNR, CDR2 FQNEAQ (reference sequence). CDR3 length: 14 amino acids. The CDR3 region is CASSLSRGELSEFF. In DNA, the CDR3 is TGTGCCAGCAGCTTATCGAGGGGCGAGTTGTCTGAGTTCTTC.

The J gene is TRBJ2-3, the V gene TRBV19; tentative D call: TRBD2 (7 bases). Germline V gives CDR1 LNHDA, CDR2 SQIVND (reference sequence). V dropped 2 bases and J dropped 0 bases, with 9 bases sitting between them. This CDR3 spans 15 amino acids. The CDR3 DNA reads as TGTGCCAGTAGTATACGGGGGGCTAGCACAGATACGCAGTATTTT. Residues: CASSIRGASTDTQYF.

This clonotype showed up just a few times. This chain uses TRBV30 with TRBJ2-7; 11 positions match TRBD1. Germline assignment: CDR1 GTSNPN and CDR2 SVGIG (reference sequence). The CDR3 is made up of 16 amino acids. Trimming at V came to 2 bases and at J to 3 bases, leaving 9 bases not matched to a gene. CDR3 loop: CAWSHPGTGGFYEQYF. For the CDR3, the DNA is TGTGCCTGGAGTCACCCAGGGACAGGGGGTTTCTACGAGCAGTACTTC. Based on the CDR3 plus reference TRBV30 and TRBJ2-7, the full variable domain is SQTIHQWPATLVQPVGSPLSLECTVEGTSNPNLYWYRQAAGRGLQLLFYSVGIGQISSEVPQNLSASRPQDRQFILSSKKLLLSDSGFYLCAWSHPGTGGFYEQYFGPGTRLTVT.

This clonotype was observed many times. This sequence joins TRBV7-2 and TRBJ2-7, with 7 bases lining up with TRBD2. Germline loops: CDR1 SGHTA, CDR2 FQGNSA. This CDR3 spans 15 amino acids. Unmatched junction bases numbered 6, after V lost 3 bases and J lost 1 base. CDR3 loop: CASSLTSSPSYEQYF. CDR3 DNA sequence: TGTGCCAGCAGCTTGACTAGCTCCCCATCCTACGAGCAGTACTTC.

This clonotype was seen many times. The V and J genes are TRBV6-5 and TRBJ2-3; D not certain. Trimming took off 0 bases at V and 4 bases at J, with 8 bases between the two ends. CDR3 size: 14 residues. CDR1 and CDR2 from the germline V gene are MNHEY and SVGAGI. The CDR3 DNA follows: TGTGCCAGCAGTTACTCGACTGGTGCAGATACGCAGTATTTT. It is translated as CASSYSTGADTQYF.